This T cell receptor beta chain came from a study of shared clonotypes between healthy human individuals. The wider study: Per-donor plates numbered three CD4 naive, three CD4 memory, two CD8 naive and one CD8 memory.

Only in-frame clones appear in the TCRdb table, and some are missing; sequencing was by immunoSEQ multiplex PCR. The profile covers a few million clones, with around 90% appearing a single time and 0.37% taken by the ten largest. Comment on this clone: No antigen is known for it.

This CDR3 is built from 12 residues. Trimming shortened V by 2 bases and J by 8 bases, and 8 bases separated the two germline ends. CDR1 is SGHDT, CDR2 YYEEEE, per germline. Study-wide points: Clonotype sharing among the donors was expected to vary with sequencing depth.

The sequence was obtained from a man aged 18-30 years in good health. Some clones in this sample may be carry-over from other donors' samples. Sequencing was carried out using naive CD4+ T cells from PBMCs. Noted subset: CD45RA+ positively selected. This rearrangement joins TRBV5-6 to TRBJ2-1, with D uncertain. The CDR3 DNA is TGTGCCAGCAGCTTCCCCAGGCATGAGCAGTTCTTC. It encodes CASSFPRHEQFF.